This is a list of T cell receptor beta chains from one sample in a study of chemoradiotherapy in HPV16-positive cancers. Generated by immunoSEQ multiplex PCR, the TCRdb table keeps only in-frame clones and is missing some. This sample has under 40,000 clones, with about nine tenths found just once. Here the sequenced sample was blood, taken from a patient who underwent chemoradiotherapy. The receptor source for this set is a human donor with HPV-associated anogenital cancer. CDR3s include the opening cysteine and the closing phenylalanine or tryptophan. The order of the fields is J gene, V gene, CDR3 protein.

TRBJ2-5 | TRBV7-2 | CASSPAREMETQYF
TRBJ2-7 | TRBV5-1 | CASSEGRPSYEQYF
TRBJ1-3 | TRBV27 | CASSLWGRAGNTIYF
TRBJ2-2 | TRBV18 | CASSPAAVTGELFF
TRBJ1-1 | TRBV5-1 | CASSLVGVPNTEAFF
TRBJ2-3 | TRBV5-1 | CASRSTGGQDTQYF
TRBJ1-6 | TRBV10-3 | CAISESGPLYSPLHF
TRBJ1-1 | TRBV7-9 | CASSLGGLGTEAFF
TRBJ2-1 | TRBV25-1 | CASLPPSGSYNEQFF
TRBJ2-5 | TRBV5-1 | CASSLGTGTRPFGETQYF
TRBJ2-3 | TRBV4-1 | CASSFQQGSTDTQYF
TRBJ1-3 | TRBV9 | CASSPGQGPGNTIYF
TRBJ1-2 | TRBV6-5 | CASSYYTGFWGYTF
TRBJ1-5 | TRBV29-1 | CSVARDRVGQPQHF
TRBJ2-2 | TRBV7-6 | CASSLGVSGSHFTGELFF
TRBJ1-2 | TRBV5-8 | CANPNQGAVDYGYTF
TRBJ1-6 | TRBV25-1 | CASSESRGQGESPLHF
TRBJ2-3 | TRBV7-8 | CASSLLPSRGADTQYF
TRBJ2-7 | TRBV19 | CASSQSNEQYF
TRBJ2-3 | TRBV30 | CAWRGGVSTDTQYF
TRBJ2-2 | TRBV19 | CASSPGGVTGELFF
TRBJ1-4 | TRBV2 | CASNVSPEKLFF
TRBJ1-1 | TRBV5-1 | CASSLFGGNMNTEAFF
TRBJ1-2 | TRBV6-6 | CASSKDGRLPYTF
TRBJ2-3 | TRBV5-4 | CASRRSGGAADTQYF
TRBJ2-5 | TRBV7-2 | CASSLAAGPQETQYF
TRBJ2-7 | TRBV4-1 | CASSQDPRSLYEQYF
TRBJ1-1 | TRBV15 | CATSGGQMNTEAFF
. | TRBV15 | CATSREDGRRPYEQYF
TRBJ2-1 | TRBV25-1 | CASSETGSNEQFF
TRBJ2-7 | TRBV10-1 | CASSELAGSYEQYF
TRBJ2-7 | TRBV6-6 | CAIRKQDGYEQYF
TRBJ2-7 | TRBV11-1 | CASSPRRLASYEQYF
TRBJ1-5 | TRBV30 | CAWSLKGSQPQHF
TRBJ1-6 | TRBV7-2 | CASSPGTGDNSPLHF
TRBJ2-7 | TRBV20-1 | CSAAGSGEQYF
TRBJ2-2 | TRBV11-3 | CASSLTVTGELFF
TRBJ2-3 | TRBV11-2 | CASSLALAGGAADTQYF
TRBJ2-1 | TRBV9 | CASSVGSARVNEQFF
TRBJ2-7 | TRBV30 | CAWSGQGQRGEQYF
TRBJ1-2 | TRBV19 | CASSISQDPYGYTF
TRBJ2-5 | TRBV7-3 | CASSRPRTGQETQYF
TRBJ2-3 | TRBV7-9 | CASTLRTRRNTDTQYF
TRBJ1-5 | TRBV5-6 | CASSLQGTNQPQHF
TRBJ2-5 | TRBV5-1 | CASSLALSASGGAETQYF
TRBJ1-2 | TRBV7-2 | CASSLAGSRANYGYTF
TRBJ2-7 | TRBV5-6 | CASTPGEAGFYYEQYF
TRBJ2-5 | TRBV29-1 | CSTSLSSVQETQYF
TRBJ2-5 | TRBV5-1 | CASSLVLAGQETQYF
TRBJ1-6 | TRBV11-1 | CASTLGLKDSPLHF
TRBJ2-6 | TRBV10-3 | CAISEGDVSGANVLTF
TRBJ1-1 | TRBV30 | CAWIGTGGKALF
TRBJ1-3 | TRBV7-2 | CASSLTSAGTGYTGNTIYF
TRBJ2-3 | TRBV12-5 | CASGAVEDTQYF
TRBJ1-1 | TRBV2 | CASSEAGHTEAFF
TRBJ2-5 | TRBV18 | CASSTTGPETQYF